One sample yielded the 14 T cell receptor beta chains listed below, sequenced in a study of blood T cell repertoires in COVID-19. Assay: immunoSEQ multiplex PCR; the TCRdb copy retains only in-frame clones and omits some. The repertoire consists of about 280,000 clones, with about four fifths occurring once and the leading ten covering 8% to 10%. The specimen was peripheral blood. The receptors originated from a woman in her forties or fifties who had recovered from COVID-19.

V and J are TRBV19 and TRBJ1-4; D is perhaps TRBD1 (5 bases). Germline V lookup: CDR1 LNHDA, CDR2 SQIVND (reference sequence). The CDR3 runs 13 residues. V lost 3 bases and J lost 8, with 10 bases in between. The CDR3 region has the DNA TGTGCCAGTAGTATTGCGACAGTCGAAAAACTGTTTTTT. Protein product: CASSIATVEKLFF.

The V gene is TRBV4-2, the J gene TRBJ2-6, with 13 bases that match TRBD2. Germline V CDR1 and CDR2: LGHNA, YNFKEQ. J was trimmed by 1 base and V by 0 bases; bases with no gene match: 9. This CDR3 spans 21 amino acids. CDR3 in amino acids: CASSQDQGTSGIGSGANVLTF. CDR3 sequence (DNA): TGTGCCAGCAGCCAAGATCAGGGGACTAGCGGGATAGGGTCTGGGGCCAACGTCCTGACTTTC.

The chain carries TRBV5-1 and TRBJ2-1, with 8 positions matching TRBD2. Trimming took 0 bases from V and 9 from J; bases not matched to a gene: 17. The CDR3 sequence is 18 residues long. CDR1 is SGHRS and CDR2 is YFSETQ in the germline V gene. The CDR3 protein is CASSLGTSFNIRVAEQFF. The CDR3 nucleotides read TGCGCCAGCAGCTTGGGGACTAGCTTTAACATAAGGGTGGCTGAGCAGTTCTTC.

The genes are TRBV4-1 and TRBJ2-7, with D tentatively TRBD1 (5 bases). From germline, CDR1 is MGHRA and CDR2 YSYEKL. The V gene lost 4 bases and the J gene lost 0 bases, with 7 bases spanning the gap. The CDR3 totals 13 residues. The CDR3 DNA sequence: TGCGCCAGCAGCCCGGACATCTCCTACGAGCAGTACTTC. It translates to CASSPDISYEQYF.

This clone was observed a single time. The rearrangement uses TRBV6-2 or TRBV6-3 and TRBJ2-1; D gene uncertain. With 1 base removed from V and 6 bases from J, the gap between germline ends came to 10 bases. The CDR3 extends over 14 amino acids. CDR1 is MNHEY, CDR2 SVGEGT, per germline. The CDR3 spells CASSYFIPSNEQFF. As DNA, the CDR3 is TGTGCCAGCAGTTACTTTATTCCCAGCAATGAGCAGTTCTTC.

The V gene is TRBV11-2, the J gene TRBJ1-4; D might be TRBD1 (5 bases). Deletions cut 1 base from V and 7 bases from J, with 13 bases between. This CDR3 is 15 amino acids long. Germline CDR1 and CDR2: SGHAT and FQNNGV. CDR3 loop: CASSLVSGKGEKLFF. The CDR3 DNA sequence: TGTGCCAGCAGCTTAGTTTCAGGGAAAGGTGAAAAACTGTTTTTT.

The rearrangement uses TRBV19 and TRBJ1-6; 7 nucleotides agree with TRBD1. The CDR3 contains 15 residues. In germline, CDR1 is LNHDA, CDR2 SQIVND (reference sequence). With V trimmed by 3 bases and J by 7 bases, 6 bases remained unmatched. CDR3 bases: TGTGCCAGTAGTATCGGGAGCAGGGGGAATTCACCCCTCCACTTT. It is translated as CASSIGSRGNSPLHF.

The rearrangement links TRBV7-8 to TRBJ2-1; 9 bases are a match to TRBD2. CDR1 and CDR2 from the germline V gene are SGHVS and FQNEAQ. Unmatched junction bases numbered 2, after V lost 5 bases and J lost 9 bases. This CDR3 has 12 residues. The chain's CDR3 is CASSRLAAEQFF. In DNA, the CDR3 is TGTGCCAGCAGCCGACTAGCGGCTGAGCAGTTCTTC.

The V call is TRBV5-5, the J call TRBJ1-4, with TRBD1 matching 9 bases. Germline-derived CDR1 and CDR2 are SGHKS and YYEKEE (reference sequence). Trimming removed 5 bases from V and 8 bases from J; junction bases left unmatched: 10. The CDR3 covers 15 residues. CDR3 DNA sequence: TGTGCCAGCAGAACTCCGGGACAGGGTGTCGAAAAACTGTTTTTT. Translated: CASRTPGQGVEKLFF.

This clone occurred once. This chain connects TRBV28 to TRBJ1-2, with 7 bases identical to TRBD1. In germline, CDR1 is MDHEN, CDR2 SYDVKM. The ends lost 6 bases at V and 1 base at J; junction bases unmatched: 14. The CDR3 is 17 residues long. Here the CDR3 DNA reads TGTGCCAGCAGGGGGACAGCACCTCCGAATAATAACTATGGCTACACCTTC. Amino acid sequence: CASRGTAPPNNNYGYTF.

The chain joins TRBV7-3 to TRBJ2-2; 9 bases agree with TRBD2. V was clipped by 8 bases and J by 8 bases; unmatched bases: 30. The CDR3 has 21 residues. CDR1 SGHTA and CDR2 FQGTGA come from the germline V gene. The CDR3 DNA sequence: TGTGCCAGCCGGCCCGCGGGGGGGTTTTTGAAGGCGGGACCCTATGCTGGGGAGCTGTTTTTT. Protein: CASRPAGGFLKAGPYAGELFF.

V usage is TRBV5-4 and J usage is TRBJ2-3; TRBD2 might be the D (6 bases). This CDR3 has 14 residues. Per the germline V gene, CDR1 is SGHNT and CDR2 is YYREEE (reference sequence). Trimming pared 4 bases from V and 4 bases from J, leaving 13 bases between. CDR3 region: CASSGMGGSDTQYF. The CDR3 bases are TGTGCCAGCAGCGGGATGGGGGGATCAGATACGCAGTATTTT.

The chain joins TRBV2 to TRBJ1-1; TRBD1 is a possible D gene (6 bases). The ends were cut back, 3 bases at V and 5 bases at J, with 16 bases in the middle. This CDR3 has 15 residues. CDR1 SNHLY and CDR2 FYNNEI come from the germline V gene. The DNA for the CDR3 is TGTGCCAGCAGTGACGGCGGCAGGGGAAGGACTGAAGCTTTCTTT. As protein: CASSDGGRGRTEAFF.

This rearrangement joins TRBV5-4 to TRBJ2-4, with D maybe TRBD1 (6 bases). V was trimmed by 0 bases and J by 7 bases, leaving 11 bases between them. This CDR3 region has 14 residues. Germline CDR1 SGHNT, CDR2 YYREEE (reference sequence). The CDR3, as DNA: TGTGCCAGCAGCTTGGCAGGGGTCTCTAACATTCAGTACTTC. Its protein product is CASSLAGVSNIQYF.